What follows are 16 T cell receptor beta chains derived from one specimen sequenced in a study of T-cell memory formation after mild COVID-19. TCRdb passed the 5' RACE reads through MiXCR, listing each CDR3 protein once. The table lists a few hundred thousand distinct CDR3 sequences, around 15% of them singletons. Sample: PBMCs or a T cell subset sorted from them (not recorded which). These receptors originate from a man between 18 and 29 years old who had mild COVID-19 (a few samples of this study predate the infection). Cell type and time point are not known.

J is TRBJ1-2 and V is TRBV6-5, with unresolved D. V gave up 2 bases and J gave up 4 bases, with 17 bases separating them. Germline assignment: CDR1 MNHEY and CDR2 SVGAGI. This CDR3 region has 16 residues. The CDR3 coding sequence is TGTGCCAGCAGTTACCGAACCTCCGGGCCATTCTATGGCTACACCTTC. This translates into CASSYRTSGPFYGYTF.

This clonotype showed up just a few times. J is TRBJ2-1 and V is TRBV9; tentatively, D is TRBD1 (6 bases). V dropped 4 bases and J dropped 8 bases, with 25 bases sitting between them. CDR1 is SGDLS and CDR2 is YYNGEE in the germline V gene. CDR3 size: 17 residues. The CDR3 DNA sequence: TGTGCCAGCAGCTCCAGACATGGGACCAGGGGCAGGGATGAGCAGTTCTTC. Residues: CASSSRHGTRGRDEQFF.

This chain uses TRBV7-6 with TRBJ2-5; the D gene is possibly TRBD2 (5 bases). In germline, CDR1 is SGHVS, CDR2 FNYEAQ. The length of the CDR3 is 13 residues. V was cut by 5 bases and J by 4 bases, with 11 bases left in between. The CDR3 sequence: CASSATRTETQYF. As DNA, the CDR3 is TGTGCCAGCAGCGCAACTAGGACAGAGACCCAGTACTTC.

This clonotype was detected only a few times. The genes are TRBV5-5 and TRBJ1-2; 9 nucleotides line up with TRBD1. V shed 4 bases and J 8 bases; nucleotides not matched to a gene: 6. Germline values: CDR1 SGHKS, CDR2 YYEKEE (reference sequence). The CDR3 covers 13 residues. The CDR3: CASSPTGGRGYTF. The CDR3 region has the DNA TGTGCCAGCAGCCCGACAGGGGGTAGGGGCTACACCTTC.

This clonotype was picked up a small number of times. The V call is TRBV30, the J call TRBJ1-5; maybe TRBD1 (6 bases). This CDR3 has 13 amino acids. The germline CDR1 and CDR2 sequences are GTSNPN and SVGIG (reference sequence). V lost 4 bases to trimming and J lost 6 bases, with 13 bases between them. The CDR3 nucleotides read TGTGCCTGGACTACAGGGTTGTTTCAGCCCCAGCATTTT. As protein: CAWTTGLFQPQHF.

The V gene is TRBV2, the J gene TRBJ2-2; D is perhaps TRBD1 (6 bases). This CDR3 is 16 amino acids long. V lost 9 bases to trimming and J lost 2 bases, with 19 bases between them. CDR1 and CDR2 from the germline V gene are SNHLY and FYNNEI. Here the CDR3 reads CARVAPGQVNTGELFF. The CDR3, as DNA: TGTGCCAGGGTCGCACCGGGACAAGTAAACACCGGGGAGCTGTTTTTT. Full variable domain (missing parts from reference TRBV2 and TRBJ2-2): EPEVTQTPSHQVTQMGQEVILRCVPISNHLYFYWYRQILGQKVEFLVSFYNNEISEKSEIFDDQFSVERPDGSNFTLKIRSTKLEDSAMYFCARVAPGQVNTGELFFGEGSRLTVL.

This clonotype was seen a handful of times. The gene calls are TRBV5-6 and TRBJ1-5, with D possibly being TRBD1 (5 bases). The CDR3 has 15 amino acids. Per germline, CDR1 SGHDT and CDR2 YYEEEE. Trimming removed 4 bases at V and 6 bases at J, with 17 bases between. The CDR3 region has the DNA TGTGCCAGCAGCGCGGGACCCGGGACCCCTCAGCCCCAGCATTTT. Residues: CASSAGPGTPQPQHF.

The chain carries TRBV6-5 and TRBJ2-2; TRBD1 might be the D (6 bases). The length of the CDR3 is 14 residues. V shed 6 bases and J shed 6 bases, with 14 bases lying between them. Germline CDR1 is MNHEY and CDR2 is SVGAGI. CDR3 coding DNA: TGTGCCAGCAGCCTAGCAGGGGTCGCCGGGGAGCTGTTTTTT. This codes for CASSLAGVAGELFF.

The genes are TRBV7-9 and TRBJ2-3; maybe TRBD2 (5 bases). The ends were cut back, 5 bases at V and 8 bases at J, with 11 bases in the middle. Per germline, CDR1 SEHNR and CDR2 FQNEAQ (reference sequence). The CDR3 runs to 12 residues. The CDR3 DNA reads as TGTGCCAGCAGCCAGACCGGGGTTACGCAGTATTTT. Translating gives CASSQTGVTQYF.

This sequence joins TRBV6-2 or TRBV6-3 and TRBJ2-7; 7 nucleotides agree with TRBD1. The CDR3 totals 15 residues. Germline CDR1 MNHEY, CDR2 SVGEGT. J was trimmed by 6 bases and V by 5 bases; bases with no gene match: 13. The CDR3 nucleotides read TGTGCCAGCAGTAATAAACGGACAGGCGCGAGCGAGCAGTACGTC. It codes for CASSNKRTGASEQYV.

Points on this clonotype: The junction differs from germline at one of its ends, possibly a read error. The gene calls are TRBV29-1 and TRBJ2-2; weak D call: TRBD1 (6 bases). CDR1 and CDR2 from the germline V gene are SQVTM and ANQGSEA. The CDR3 is 15 residues long. CDR3: CSVEAGRGGTGELFF. The CDR3 nucleotides are TGCAGCGTCGAAGCAGGCAGGGGCGGGACCGGGGAGCTGTTTTTT.

This clonotype has more than one count but fewer than ten. The chain links TRBV7-9 to TRBJ2-3; 7 nucleotides align to TRBD2. The CDR3 is made up of 18 amino acids. Germline V CDR1 and CDR2: SEHNR, FQNEAQ (reference sequence). With 1 base clipped from V and 2 bases from J, the junction kept 12 bases outside the gene matches. The CDR3 loop is CASSLVHQSSGITDTQYF. The CDR3 region has the DNA TGTGCCAGCAGCTTAGTGCATCAATCCAGCGGGATCACAGATACGCAGTATTTT.

This rearrangement joins TRBV3-1 to TRBJ2-1; weak D call: TRBD2 (5 bases). The CDR3 length is 16 residues. Trimming cost V 5 bases and J 8 bases, with 22 bases left between them. The germline V gene encodes CDR1 LGHDT and CDR2 YNNKEL (reference sequence). In DNA, the CDR3 is TGTGCCAGCAGCTTCGGGTGGGCCGAACCCGGGGATGAGCAGTTCTTC. This encodes CASSFGWAEPGDEQFF.

The chain is built from TRBV4-3 and TRBJ2-1, with 7 bases that match TRBD2. The V gene end was trimmed by 1 base and the J gene end by 6 bases; junction bases not matched to a gene: 6. CDR3 size: 15 residues. Germline V gene data show CDR1 as LGHNA and CDR2 as YSLEER. The CDR3 DNA reads TGCGCCAGCAGCCAAGGGTCCGGCGGGGGCAATGAGCAGTTCTTC. It is translated as CASSQGSGGGNEQFF.

This chain uses TRBV7-2 with TRBJ2-3; 7 nucleotides line up with TRBD1. Trimming cost V 9 bases and J 2 bases; bases outside gene matches: 11. Germline V gene data show CDR1 as SGHTA and CDR2 as FQGNSA. This CDR3 contains 15 residues. The DNA for the CDR3 is TGTGCCAGTACGGGGACAGCCCAACCCACAGATACGCAGTATTTT. Its translation is CASTGTAQPTDTQYF.

This clonotype came up a few times. The chain carries TRBV7-9 and TRBJ1-6; no definite D call. In germline, CDR1 is SEHNR, CDR2 FQNEAQ (reference sequence). The V gene lost 7 bases and the J gene lost 10 bases, with 17 bases spanning the gap. The CDR3 runs 14 residues. CDR3 sequence (DNA): TGTGCCAGCACTAAACAGCCTCTGAGCTCACCCCTCCACTTT. Amino acids: CASTKQPLSSPLHF.